This T cell receptor (beta chain) was recovered during a study of T-cell memory formation after mild COVID-19. TCRdb processed the 5' RACE reads anew with MiXCR; each CDR3 protein has one entry. This table holds around 340,000 distinct CDR3 sequences, more than 15% found once. This clonotype has at least ten counts. Trimming stripped 2 bases from V and 3 bases from J, with 10 bases between. The germline CDR1 and CDR2 sequences are SGHVS and FNYEAQ. The CDR3 extends over 15 amino acids. Input material: PBMCs or a T cell subset sorted from them (not recorded which). The source is a young man who had mild COVID-19 (a few samples of this study predate the infection). Cell type and time point are not known. The chain carries TRBV7-6 and TRBJ2-2; TRBD1 or TRBD2 may be the D gene (5 bases each). CDR3 loop: CASSLFGTDTGELFF. The DNA of the CDR3 is TGTGCCAGCAGCTTATTTGGGACGGACACCGGGGAGCTGTTTTTT.